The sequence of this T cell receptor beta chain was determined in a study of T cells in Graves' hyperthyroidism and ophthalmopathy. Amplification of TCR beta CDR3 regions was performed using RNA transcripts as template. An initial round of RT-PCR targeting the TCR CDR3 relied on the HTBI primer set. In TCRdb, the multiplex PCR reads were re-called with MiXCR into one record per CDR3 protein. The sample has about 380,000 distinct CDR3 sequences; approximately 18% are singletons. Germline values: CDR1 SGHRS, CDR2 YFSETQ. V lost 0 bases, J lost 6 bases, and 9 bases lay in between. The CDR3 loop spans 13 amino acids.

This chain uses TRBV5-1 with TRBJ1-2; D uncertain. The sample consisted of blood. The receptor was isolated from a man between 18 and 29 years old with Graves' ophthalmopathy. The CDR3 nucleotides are TGCGCCAGCAGCTTGGGGGGTGCTGATGGCTACACCTTC. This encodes CASSLGGADGYTF.